The next 16 T cell receptor beta chains were all read from a single sample in a study of cytomegalovirus exposure and HLA in healthy donors. This PCR relied on a set of 60 Vbeta primers and 13 Jbeta primers. Sequencing was performed with immunoSEQ multiplex PCR; in TCRdb, only in-frame clones are kept and a portion is missing. Among some 110,000 clones listed, more than 75% were seen once. Sequenced input: PBMCs. The source is a woman in her late teens or twenties in good health and CMV-seropositive.

As DNA, the CDR3 is TGCGCCAGCAGAGGGGGACTAGCGGAGACCCCAATAGAGCAGTTCTTC. This gives the protein CASRGGLAETPIEQFF. This rearrangement joins TRBV10-2 to TRBJ2-1; 11 bases match TRBD2. In germline, CDR1 is WSHSY, CDR2 SAAADI. Trimming removed 6 bases from V and 10 bases from J; junction bases left unmatched: 14. The CDR3 has 16 residues.

The chain carries TRBV13 and TRBJ2-2, with 13 bases that match TRBD2. CDR3 length: 17 amino acids. Trimming cost V 5 bases and J 2 bases; bases outside gene matches: 5. Per germline, CDR1 PRHDT and CDR2 FYEKMQ (reference sequence). The CDR3 loop is CASSHGTSGTNTGELFF. The CDR3 bases are TGTGCCAGCAGCCACGGGACTAGCGGGACAAACACCGGGGAGCTGTTTTTT.

This clone has only one observation. The chain combines TRBV7-8 with TRBJ1-1; 9 bases agree with TRBD1. The CDR3 is made up of 16 amino acids. In germline, CDR1 is SGHVS, CDR2 FQNEAQ. Trimming took 3 bases from V and 2 from J; bases not matched to a gene: 7. The CDR3 spells CASSLDRGGGNTEAFF. The CDR3 DNA follows: TGTGCCAGCAGCTTGGACAGGGGAGGAGGTAACACTGAAGCTTTCTTT.

The sample holds a few counts of this clone. The chain carries TRBV28 and TRBJ1-5, with 7 bases fitting TRBD1. Per the germline V gene, CDR1 is MDHEN and CDR2 is SYDVKM. The V segment lost 6 bases and the J segment 4 bases; nucleotides outside the gene matches: 15. CDR3 length equals 17 residues. The CDR3 region is CASSPPPRDRSNQPQHF. CDR3 sequence (DNA): TGTGCCAGCAGCCCCCCGCCCCGGGACAGAAGTAATCAGCCCCAGCATTTT.

This rearrangement joins TRBV29-1 to TRBJ2-4, with a weak D call TRBD2 (5 bases). V gave up 4 bases and J gave up 9 bases, with 13 bases separating them. Germline CDR1 is SQVTM and CDR2 is ANQGSEA. This CDR3 is 12 amino acids long. The chain's CDR3 is CSVADWSGIQYF. In nucleotides, the CDR3 is TGCAGCGTTGCGGACTGGTCCGGCATTCAGTACTTC.

The chain carries TRBV5-4 and TRBJ1-4; no definite D call. The CDR3 spans 15 residues. V was pared by 4 bases and J by 8 bases, with 18 bases between. Looked up from germline, CDR1 is SGHNT and CDR2 is YYREEE (reference sequence). The CDR3, as DNA: TGTGCCAGCAGCCCTGGCGGGGTTTTTGGCGAAAAACTGTTTTTT. It translates to CASSPGGVFGEKLFF.

V is TRBV19 and J is TRBJ2-7; no firm D call. The V and J ends lost 6 bases and 3 bases respectively, with 9 bases between them. From germline, CDR1 is LNHDA and CDR2 SQIVND (reference sequence). The CDR3 is 12 residues long. CDR3 sequence: CASSVGSYEQYF. CDR3 DNA sequence: TGTGCCAGTAGCGTGGGCAGCTACGAGCAGTACTTC.

The chain combines TRBV6-1 with TRBJ2-7; 15 bases are shared with TRBD2. J lost 2 bases, V lost 4 bases, and 6 bases had no gene match. CDR3 length: 17 amino acids. The germline gives CDR1 MNHNS, CDR2 SASEGT. The CDR3 region is CASSASGTSGRPYEQYF. CDR3 nucleotides: TGTGCCAGCAGTGCCTCCGGGACTAGCGGGAGGCCCTACGAGCAGTACTTC.

The chain recombines TRBV11-2 with TRBJ2-5; D remains ambiguous. CDR3 length equals 12 residues. Germline lookup yields CDR1 SGHAT and CDR2 FQNNGV. V was cut by 3 bases and J by 3 bases, with 5 bases left in between. The CDR3 DNA sequence: TGTGCCAGCAGCTTTTCGGAAGAGACCCAGTACTTC. Protein sequence: CASSFSEETQYF.

As DNA, the CDR3 is TGTGCCAGCAGCTTGGACGGGACCTACGAGCAGTACTTC. Encoded protein: CASSLDGTYEQYF. The chain joins TRBV5-4 to TRBJ2-7, with a weak D call TRBD2 (5 bases). From germline, CDR1 is SGHNT and CDR2 YYREEE (reference sequence). The V gene lost 0 bases and the J gene lost 2 bases, with 6 bases spanning the gap. The CDR3 runs 13 residues.

This clone was observed a few times. The gene calls are TRBV5-1 and TRBJ1-1; D is uncertain. Germline V gene sequence: CDR1 SGHRS, CDR2 YFSETQ. The CDR3 loop spans 13 amino acids. Between the trimmed V and J ends, which lost 4 bases and 0 bases, there was a span of 7 bases. For the CDR3, the DNA is TGCGCCAGCAGCGGGCAGATGAACACTGAAGCTTTCTTT. Encoded protein: CASSGQMNTEAFF.

The chain recombines TRBV6-5 with TRBJ1-2; 9 bases map to TRBD1. V lost 2 bases to trimming and J lost 7 bases; unmatched junction nucleotides: 2. The CDR3 extends over 13 amino acids. The germline gives CDR1 MNHEY, CDR2 SVGAGI. The CDR3 region is CASSYADRGGYTF. In nucleotides, the CDR3 is TGTGCCAGCAGTTACGCGGACAGGGGTGGCTACACCTTC.

The chain recombines TRBV2 with TRBJ1-2; TRBD1 might be the D (5 bases). The CDR3 contains 16 residues. Germline V CDR1 and CDR2: SNHLY, FYNNEI. Trimming left V 2 bases short and J 2 bases short, with 15 bases between. CDR3 sequence (DNA): TGTGCCAGCAGTGAATACTTTAATGGACAAAACTATGGCTACACCTTC. Residues: CASSEYFNGQNYGYTF.

The chain joins TRBV6-1 to TRBJ1-1, with TRBD1 as a possible D gene (5 bases). The V and J ends lost 8 bases and 0 bases respectively, with 7 bases between them. CDR1 is MNHNS, CDR2 SASEGT, per germline. This CDR3 region has 12 residues. CDR3: CASGAMNTEAFF. The CDR3 DNA follows: TGTGCCAGCGGGGCGATGAACACTGAAGCTTTCTTT.

This clone was seen only a few times. A read error is likely, as this CDR3 ends without the conserved phenylalanine or tryptophan. The chain couples TRBV6-5 to TRBJ1-2; a possible D gene is TRBD1 (6 bases). The CDR3 totals 12 residues. V shed 5 bases and J shed 10 bases, with 14 bases lying between them. From germline, CDR1 is MNHEY and CDR2 SVGAGI. Here the CDR3 reads CASSITGRVYTV. CDR3 DNA sequence: TGTGCCAGCAGTATCACAGGGCGGGTCTACACCGTC.

CDR3 sequence: CASETSGSSIDTQYF. CDR3 DNA: TGTGCCAGTGAAACTAGCGGGAGTTCGATAGATACGCAGTATTTT. The chain employs TRBV28 and TRBJ2-3, with 11 bases fitting TRBD2. V gave up 9 bases and J gave up 5 bases; unmatched junction bases: 10. The germline V gene has CDR1 MDHEN and CDR2 SYDVKM. This CDR3 is built from 15 residues.